This is a list of T cell receptor beta chains from one sample in a study of blood T cell repertoires in COVID-19. Profiling relied on immunoSEQ multiplex PCR, and the TCRdb table lists in-frame clones only, not all of them. The table shows around 170,000 clones, with approximately 88% occurring only once. Sequencing used peripheral blood. These receptors came from a woman aged 25-40 years with acute or convalescent COVID-19. Each CDR3 is given with its conserved first and last residue.

j_call v_call cdr3_aa
TRBJ2-2 TRBV7-2 CASSRRAGGAYTGELFF
TRBJ2-7 TRBV2 CASSEQSFYEQYF
TRBJ2-1 TRBV24-1 CATSDFDEQFF
TRBJ1-5 TRBV20-1 CSAGENQPQHF
TRBJ2-2 TRBV7-9 CASSLRGTGELFF
TRBJ2-1 TRBV5-6 CASSLQAYNEQFF
TRBJ2-7 TRBV5-1 CASSLGSTGNEQYF
TRBJ2-7 TRBV19 CAAGGYYEQYF
TRBJ2-2 TRBV7-2 CASSLLITGELFF
TRBJ2-7 TRBV2 CASSEGLVVEYF
TRBJ2-5 TRBV5-1 CASSLGGPETQYF
TRBJ2-5 TRBV11-3 CASSLGTGGQTQYF
TRBJ2-7 TRBV2 CASSVELAVLKGYF
TRBJ1-1 TRBV4-1 CASSQVHTANTEAFF
TRBJ1-2 TRBV7-2 CASRPTGGLNGYTF
TRBJ2-5 TRBV4-2 CASTPLLTDETQYF
TRBJ1-2 TRBV29-1 CSVNVDRSYGYTF
TRBJ2-6 TRBV24-1 CATSDIRSGANVLTF
TRBJ2-7 TRBV28 CASSQGVPYEQYF
TRBJ2-2 TRBV27 CASGSRPTGELFF
TRBJ1-1 TRBV5-4 CASSLESRTDTEAFF
TRBJ1-5 TRBV30 CAWSVTSYQPQHF
TRBJ2-3 TRBV29-1 CSVAQTSGSLNTQYF
TRBJ2-3 TRBV15 CATSREGVTRPQDTQYF
TRBJ2-2 TRBV5-1 CASSLAPLIDGELFF
TRBJ2-3 TRBV24-1 CATSESGHDPDTQYF
TRBJ1-5 TRBV30 CAWSSLGVQPQHF
TRBJ2-3 TRBV5-8 CASSGGRGFTDTQYF
TRBJ2-7 TRBV19 CASSVMDSLEQYF
TRBJ1-5 TRBV4-1 CASSQGVGASQPQHF
TRBJ2-7 TRBV19 CASSPGTEYEQYF
TRBJ1-5 TRBV5-5 CASTQGSGQPQHF
TRBJ2-7 TRBV19 CASAGTSGSGRNEQYF
TRBJ1-2 TRBV28 CAGSDMSYGYTF
TRBJ2-7 TRBV29-1 CSVEEGPSSYEQYF
TRBJ2-1 TRBV10-3 CAISEGREDNEQFF
TRBJ1-6 TRBV30 CAWDEGAGNSPLHF
TRBJ2-1 TRBV28 CASRTGGLNEQFF
TRBJ1-5 TRBV6-5 CASSDAGGEIRAQHF
TRBJ2-3 TRBV12-3/TRBV12-4 CASSLANTQYF
TRBJ2-7 TRBV28 CASTKTERKYF
TRBJ2-6 TRBV3-1/TRBV3-2 CASGTPGANVLTF
TRBJ2-3 TRBV7-2 CASAQIPISDPDYTQYF
TRBJ2-6 TRBV4-1 CPPRHDRVLPLSGANVLTF
TRBJ2-1 TRBV25-1 CASIDRGPGEQFF
TRBJ2-1 TRBV4-2 CASSQARDSGYNEQFF
TRBJ2-1 TRBV29-1 CSVGGSDSYNEQFF
TRBJ1-2 TRBV10-1 CASSEGTGFAYGYTF
TRBJ2-6 TRBV19 CASSPYQGSGANVLTF
TRBJ1-4 TRBV19 CASSSGQDNEKLFF
TRBJ2-7 TRBV29-1 CSVVRAGTYEQYF
TRBJ2-5 TRBV28 CAARYLAQETQYF
TRBJ1-6 TRBV6-6 CASSYGTGASPLHF
TRBJ2-1 TRBV5-1 CASTSGSYNEQFF
TRBJ2-1 TRBV29-1 CSVGWSAGGDEQFF